The T cell receptor (beta chain) described here comes from a study of T cell clonotyping in hematopoietic cell transplantation. Study background: Pretransplant recipient samples were taken after cytoreduction.

In its sample, this clone was seen once. The time point is: recipient sample about 28 days before transplant, after cytoreduction. The CDR3 loop spans 19 amino acids. The trim removed 4 bases at V and 2 bases at J, leaving 6 bases unmatched. The germline V gene encodes CDR1 MNHEY and CDR2 SMNVEV (reference sequence). The repertoire was sequenced with immunoSEQ multiplex PCR; TCRdb's copy has only in-frame clones and lacks some. The sample includes thousands of clones, around 85% of them seen just once. The V and J genes are TRBV27 and TRBJ2-6; 15 positions agree with TRBD2. The clonotype comes from a man aged 55 to 69 with acute myeloid leukemia. Some clones in this sample may be carry-over from other donors' samples. The sequencing here drew on peripheral blood mononuclear cells, taken before stem cell transplant. DNA for the CDR3: TGTGCCAGCAGTTCCGGACTAGCGGGGGGGCCTCCTGGGGCCAACGTCCTGACTTTC. Translation gives CASSSGLAGGPPGANVLTF.